Presented here are 30 T cell receptor beta chains from one specimen sequenced in a study of blood T cell repertoires in COVID-19. Only in-frame clones appear in the TCRdb table, and some are missing; sequencing was by immunoSEQ multiplex PCR. This table holds under 150,000 clones, around 80% found once. The sample taken for sequencing was peripheral blood. Receptors were obtained from a man older than 75 with acute or convalescent COVID-19.

Comments on this clone: A junction boundary mismatches the germline segment, possibly from a read error. The chain recombines TRBV2 with TRBJ1-4, with TRBD1 identical over 11 bases. Per the germline V gene, CDR1 is SNHLY and CDR2 is FYNNEI. The CDR3 has 12 residues. The CDR3 DNA is TGTGCCAGCAGTGAAGGGGGGACAGGGGGACTTTTT. Protein sequence: CASSEGGTGGLF.

The genes are TRBV2 and TRBJ2-5, with a possible D match to TRBD1 (6 bases). This CDR3 has 13 residues. Deletions cut 5 bases from V and 4 bases from J, with 11 bases between. The germline V gene encodes CDR1 SNHLY and CDR2 FYNNEI. The CDR3 protein is CASSRDIGETQYF. As DNA, the CDR3 is TGTGCCAGCAGTCGGGACATCGGAGAGACCCAGTACTTC.

In its sample, this clone was seen a few times. The chain recombines TRBV29-1 with TRBJ2-1, with 9 bases that match TRBD2. This CDR3 contains 15 residues. V shed 2 bases and J 6 bases; nucleotides not matched to a gene: 8. Germline CDR1 SQVTM, CDR2 ANQGSEA. DNA for the CDR3: TGCAGCGTTGAAAACCCTAGCGGGGACCTCAATGAGCAGTTCTTC. It codes for CSVENPSGDLNEQFF.

The chain links TRBV5-4 to TRBJ1-2; 7 bases align to TRBD1. The CDR3 runs 14 residues. Losses at the gene ends were 4 bases for V and 1 base for J; bases not matched to a gene: 4. The germline V gene has CDR1 SGHNT and CDR2 YYREEE (reference sequence). The CDR3 bases are TGTGCCAGCAGCGAACAGGGGCTTAACTATGGCTACACCTTC. Amino acids: CASSEQGLNYGYTF.

J is TRBJ2-2 and V is TRBV7-3, with no clear D. V was clipped by 5 bases and J by 6 bases, with 7 bases between them. Germline lookup yields CDR1 SGHTA and CDR2 FQGTGA. This CDR3 has 12 residues. CDR3 sequence: CASSQVSGELFF. CDR3 DNA: TGTGCCAGCAGCCAGGTATCCGGGGAGCTGTTTTTT.

The chain recombines TRBV7-2 with TRBJ2-5; 10 positions match TRBD1. Germline V gene lookup returns CDR1 SGHTA and CDR2 FQGNSA. V gave up 5 bases and J gave up 3 bases; unmatched junction bases: 6. This CDR3 is 15 amino acids long. CDR3 DNA sequence: TGTGCCAGCAGCCTCCAGGACAGGGGGGAAGAGACCCAGTACTTC. Translation gives CASSLQDRGEETQYF. Using reference TRBV7-2 and TRBJ2-5 for the parts outside the CDR3, the full variable domain is GAGVSQSPSNKVTEKGKDVELRCDPISGHTALYWYRQSLGQGLEFLIYFQGNSAPDKSGLPSDRFSAERTGGSVSTLTIQRTQQEDSAVYLCASSLQDRGEETQYFGPGTRLLVL.

The chain has TRBV15 and TRBJ2-1; a weak D match, TRBD2 (7 bases). Trimming stripped 0 bases from V and 0 bases from J, with 12 bases between. The CDR3 extends over 17 amino acids. Germline-derived CDR1 and CDR2 are LNHNV and YYDKDF (reference sequence). CDR3 sequence: CATSRDGRGGSYNEQFF. CDR3 in DNA: TGTGCCACCAGCAGAGATGGGAGGGGGGGCTCCTACAATGAGCAGTTCTTC.

The CDR3 reads CASSSVEANTDTQYF. CDR3 in DNA: TGTGCCAGCAGCTCAGTGGAGGCGAACACAGATACGCAGTATTTT. This sequence joins TRBV7-9 and TRBJ2-3, with a tentative D call TRBD2 (5 bases). In germline, CDR1 is SEHNR, CDR2 FQNEAQ (reference sequence). V lost 4 bases and J lost 2, with 13 bases in between. The CDR3 length is 15 residues.

The chain couples TRBV6-5 to TRBJ1-2; a possible D gene is TRBD1 (5 bases). The germline V and J ends were trimmed by 11 bases and 0 bases, with 13 bases remaining between them. Per germline, CDR1 MNHEY and CDR2 SVGAGI. The CDR3 has 13 residues. CDR3 protein: CALRAAANYGYTF. CDR3 in DNA: TGTGCCCTCAGGGCAGCAGCTAACTATGGCTACACCTTC.

This clone has just one count. V usage is TRBV7-9 and J usage is TRBJ2-7, with 8 bases aligning to TRBD1. V dropped 5 bases and J dropped 5; count of bases not matched to a gene: 8. The CDR3 sequence is 14 residues long. Looked up from germline, CDR1 is SEHNR and CDR2 is FQNEAQ (reference sequence). CDR3 coding DNA: TGTGCCAGCAGCATTGGGACAGGCCCCAACGAGCAGTACTTC. As protein: CASSIGTGPNEQYF.

The chain uses TRBV29-1 and TRBJ2-2; unclear D gene. The CDR3 has 12 residues. Germline V CDR1 and CDR2: SQVTM, ANQGSEA. The V gene lost 4 bases and the J gene lost 2 bases, with 5 bases spanning the gap. Here the CDR3 reads CSVGQNTGELFF. In DNA form, the CDR3 reads TGCAGCGTTGGGCAAAACACCGGGGAGCTGTTTTTT.

The CDR3 loop reads CASSLVAGGGYTF. Written as DNA, the CDR3 is TGTGCCAGCAGCTTGGTTGCAGGGGGTGGCTACACCTTC. V usage is TRBV5-6 and J usage is TRBJ1-2; 7 bases align to TRBD1. J gave up 7 bases and V 0 bases, and 3 bases lay outside the gene matches. From germline, CDR1 is SGHDT and CDR2 YYEEEE. The CDR3 loop spans 13 amino acids.

V usage is TRBV27 and J usage is TRBJ2-5; D is perhaps TRBD1 (5 bases). Trimming pared 8 bases from V and 4 bases from J, leaving 14 bases between. Germline values: CDR1 MNHEY, CDR2 SMNVEV (reference sequence). The CDR3 spans 13 residues. The CDR3 spells CASSHRTRETQYF. The CDR3 DNA reads TGTGCCAGCTCCCACAGGACCCGAGAGACCCAGTACTTC.

The chain joins TRBV4-3 to TRBJ1-2; TRBD1 aligns across 7 bases. The CDR3 consists of 14 residues. Germline CDR1 is LGHNA and CDR2 is YSLEER. The ends lost 1 base at V and 4 bases at J; junction bases unmatched: 3. This CDR3 reads CASSQARDSYGYTF. Written as DNA, the CDR3 is TGCGCCAGCAGCCAAGCCCGGGACAGCTATGGCTACACCTTC.

The chain links TRBV19 to TRBJ1-2, with D possibly matching TRBD1 (5 bases). V was trimmed by 7 bases and J by 5 bases, leaving 14 bases between them. The CDR3 covers 13 residues. The germline V gene encodes CDR1 LNHDA and CDR2 SQIVND (reference sequence). The CDR3 DNA is TGTGCCAGTATGGGGCCGCTTATATATGGCTACACCTTC. Protein sequence: CASMGPLIYGYTF.

The rearrangement uses TRBV7-2 and TRBJ2-3; 8 nucleotides match TRBD2. CDR1 SGHTA and CDR2 FQGNSA come from the germline V gene. The V segment lost 8 bases and the J segment 2 bases; nucleotides outside the gene matches: 9. This CDR3 comprises 15 residues. In nucleotides, the CDR3 is TGTGCCAGCCGATCCAAGCGGGGGTTCACAGATACGCAGTATTTT. This translates into CASRSKRGFTDTQYF.

This rearrangement joins TRBV4-2 to TRBJ2-7; 9 nucleotides align to TRBD1. The CDR3 length is 15 residues. J lost 4 bases, V lost 1 base, and 5 bases had no gene match. Germline V lookup: CDR1 LGHNA, CDR2 YNFKEQ. The CDR3, as DNA: TGTGCCAGCAGCCAAGGTGACAGGGGGGGTTACGAGCAGTACTTC. It is translated as CASSQGDRGGYEQYF.

The rearrangement joins TRBV27 to TRBJ1-6, with 10 bases identical to TRBD1. This CDR3 is built from 14 residues. The V gene's germline CDR1 is MNHEY and CDR2 SMNVEV (reference sequence). The V segment lost 6 bases and the J segment 7 bases; nucleotides outside the gene matches: 3. CDR3 nucleotides: TGTGCCAGCAGAAGGACAGGGGGGAATTCACCCCTCCACTTT. Protein sequence: CASRRTGGNSPLHF.

This clone turned up a few times. The chain carries TRBV30 and TRBJ1-6; D might be TRBD1 (6 bases). Germline loops: CDR1 GTSNPN, CDR2 SVGIG (reference sequence). The CDR3 consists of 15 residues. Trimming cost V 3 bases and J 9 bases, with 18 bases left between them. Written as DNA, the CDR3 is TGTGCCTGGAGCAAACAGGGCCCGATTGGTTCACCCCTCCACTTT. It translates to CAWSKQGPIGSPLHF.

The rearrangement uses TRBV5-1 and TRBJ1-5; 7 bases agree with TRBD1. This CDR3 spans 16 amino acids. The trim removed 5 bases at V and 2 bases at J, leaving 10 bases unmatched. Looked up from germline, CDR1 is SGHRS and CDR2 is YFSETQ. For the CDR3, the DNA is TGCGCCAGCAGGACAAGGGGGCAAGGTGGCAATCAGCCCCAGCATTTT. Protein sequence: CASRTRGQGGNQPQHF.

The chain uses TRBV7-2 and TRBJ2-3, with TRBD2 matching over 14 bases. Trimming cost V 5 bases and J 4 bases; bases outside gene matches: 5. Germline values: CDR1 SGHTA, CDR2 FQGNSA. The CDR3 has 16 amino acids. CDR3 residues: CASSQTSGGAADTQYF. The CDR3 coding sequence is TGTGCCAGCAGCCAGACTAGCGGGGGGGCGGCAGATACGCAGTATTTT.

V is TRBV4-3 and J is TRBJ2-3, with D maybe TRBD1 (6 bases). The germline V gene encodes CDR1 LGHNA and CDR2 YSLEER. The V gene lost 0 bases and the J gene lost 1 base, with 17 bases spanning the gap. The CDR3 totals 18 residues. The DNA for the CDR3 is TGCGCCAGCAGCCAAGATCTTGGGGACAAGGTGGGCACAGATACGCAGTATTTT. Its protein product is CASSQDLGDKVGTDTQYF.

The chain uses TRBV5-1 and TRBJ2-3, with 7 bases identical to TRBD1. CDR1 is SGHRS, CDR2 YFSETQ, per germline. The CDR3 contains 15 residues. J gave up 0 bases and V 3 bases, and 4 bases lay outside the gene matches. CDR3 DNA sequence: TGCGCCAGCAGCTCGGGACAGATTAGCACAGATACGCAGTATTTT. The encoded protein is CASSSGQISTDTQYF.

CDR3 DNA sequence: TGTGCCAGCAGTCACAGACAGGGGAGGACTGAAGCTTTCTTT. This sequence encodes CASSHRQGRTEAFF. This rearrangement joins TRBV6-5 to TRBJ1-1, with 8 nucleotides matching TRBD1. The CDR3 contains 14 residues. CDR1 MNHEY and CDR2 SVGAGI come from the germline V gene. V dropped 5 bases and J dropped 5; count of bases not matched to a gene: 7.

In this sample, this clone turned up a few times. The V gene is TRBV9, the J gene TRBJ2-1; TRBD2 agrees at 7 bases. The V gene's germline CDR1 is SGDLS and CDR2 YYNGEE. This CDR3 contains 20 residues. The J segment lost 4 bases and the V segment lost 0 bases, leaving 19 bases of the junction unmatched. The CDR3 is CASSVEDISEVSGLYNEQFF. Written as DNA, the CDR3 is TGTGCCAGCAGCGTAGAAGATATCTCGGAAGTTAGCGGGTTGTACAATGAGCAGTTCTTC.

The chain uses TRBV7-9 and TRBJ2-7; weak D call: TRBD2 (5 bases). The CDR3 consists of 17 residues. Germline V CDR1 and CDR2: SEHNR, FQNEAQ (reference sequence). Between the trimmed V and J ends, which lost 2 bases and 7 bases, there was a span of 24 bases. The chain's CDR3 is CASSLRGRASGTSEQYF. The CDR3 DNA is TGTGCCAGCAGCTTACGTGGTAGGGCCTCTGGAACTAGTGAGCAGTACTTC.

This clone has more than one count but fewer than ten. J is TRBJ2-5 and V is TRBV9; TRBD2 matches at 14 bases. CDR1 is SGDLS and CDR2 is YYNGEE in the germline V gene. The V and J ends lost 0 bases and 5 bases, in that order; junction bases with no gene match: 6. This CDR3 comprises 17 residues. The CDR3 region has the DNA TGTGCCAGCAGCGTAGGACTAGCGGGGGGGCCCGGTGAGACCCAGTACTTC. Translation: CASSVGLAGGPGETQYF.

This clone occurred a few times. The chain is built from TRBV7-2 and TRBJ1-2, with a weak D call TRBD1 (5 bases). V lost 4 bases and J lost 4, with 10 bases in between. Germline V lookup: CDR1 SGHTA, CDR2 FQGNSA. CDR3 size: 13 residues. CDR3 region: CASSSYQGYGYTF. As DNA, the CDR3 is TGTGCCAGCAGCTCTTACCAGGGCTATGGCTACACCTTC.

The count of this clone is one. The chain combines TRBV5-1 with TRBJ1-3; a possible D gene is TRBD1 (5 bases). There are 17 residues in the CDR3. The germline V gene encodes CDR1 SGHRS and CDR2 YFSETQ. V was pared by 0 bases and J by 4 bases, with 17 bases between. CDR3 sequence reads: CASSLAGRWGGGNTIYF. The CDR3 region has the DNA TGCGCCAGCAGCTTGGCCGGACGTTGGGGCGGAGGAAACACCATATATTTT. Full variable domain (remainder filled in from reference TRBV5-1 and TRBJ1-3): KAGVTQTPRYLIKTRGQQVTLSCSPISGHRSVSWYQQTPGQGLQFLFEYFSETQRNKGNFPGRFSGRQFSNSRSEMNVSTLELGDSALYLCASSLAGRWGGGNTIYFGEGSWLTVV.

The chain is built from TRBV4-1 and TRBJ1-2; 7 nucleotides line up with TRBD1. The CDR3 runs to 22 residues. J lost 1 base, V lost 0 bases, and 23 bases had no gene match. Germline CDR1 and CDR2: MGHRA and YSYEKL. The CDR3 loop is CASSQDAGTVRTVRGDNYGYTF. The CDR3 DNA reads TGCGCCAGCAGCCAAGATGCGGGGACAGTCCGCACGGTTCGTGGGGATAACTATGGCTACACCTTC.